This TCR beta chain emerged from a study of regulatory T cells in long-lasting Graves disease. This clonotype was seen many times. Regarding time point: newly diagnosed GD, antithyroid drugs for less than 3 months. Extracted RNA from PBMCs served as the source of the TCR library. Nine milliliters of peripheral blood were drawn into EDTA tubes. Construction of TCR beta libraries relied on iRepertoire HTBI primers and on Arm-PCR targeting CDR3 regions. TCRdb re-derived calls from the multiplex PCR reads in MiXCR, one entry per CDR3 protein. The top ten hold 10% of the sample, which has about 540,000 distinct CDR3 sequences, roughly 13% seen once. The CDR3 runs to 13 residues. The germline V and J ends were trimmed by 4 bases and 7 bases, with 16 bases remaining between them. Per the germline V gene, CDR1 is SQVTM and CDR2 is ANQGSEA. The same specimen was also included in a second study, on T cells in Graves' hyperthyroidism and ophthalmopathy.

This specimen consisted of peripheral blood mononuclear cells (PBMCs), obtained at new diagnosis, from a patient treated with antithyroid drugs. The chain combines TRBV29-1 with TRBJ1-1; possible D gene TRBD1, 6 bases. The receptor was derived from a man between 25 and 39 years old with Graves disease. CDR3: CSVGTAARGEAFF. The CDR3, as DNA: TGCAGCGTTGGGACAGCCGCCCGCGGTGAAGCTTTCTTT. Complete variable domain (other parts from reference TRBV29-1 and TRBJ1-1): SAVISQKPSRDICQRGTSLTIQCQVDSQVTMMFWYRQQPGQSLTLIATANQGSEATYESGFVIDKFPISRPNLTFSTLTVSNMSPEDSSIYLCSVGTAARGEAFFGQGTRLTVV.